This record concerns one T cell receptor beta chain sequence. What it binds is unknown. Germline CDR1 and CDR2: MNHEY and SMNVEV (reference sequence). This CDR3 region has 13 residues. Trimming removed 1 base at V and 3 bases at J, with 4 bases between. Treatment meaning: roughly 18 received Ad26.COV2.S at low or high dose, single or two shots; 5 received placebo; per-sample allocation not given. Following the first vaccine or placebo injection, samples were taken on day 63. The sample comes from a study of Ad26.COV2.S vaccination and SARS-CoV-2 variants. Overall study: Donor allocation was to the COV1001 Ad26.COV2.S trial arm. The authors gave Ad26.COV2.S intramuscularly, either once or twice 56 days apart.

The data were produced by immunoSEQ multiplex PCR, yet TCRdb's version contains in-frame clones alone and is incomplete. This sample has roughly 460,000 clones, with approximately 90% found just once. Study-wide results and caveats: Reports say spike-specific CD8+ and CD4+ T cell responses covered substantial breadth after vaccination.

The rearrangement uses TRBV27 and TRBJ1-5, with D hard to call. The receptor was derived from a person between 18 and 65 years old who received the Ad26.COV2.S COVID-19 vaccine or a placebo. Sequencing was performed on peripheral blood, taken in a trial of Ad26.COV2.S vaccine versus placebo. The CDR3 bases are TGTGCCAGCAGTTTATGGTACAATCAGCCCCAGCATTTT. As protein: CASSLWYNQPQHF.